The TCR beta chain under discussion was sequenced for a study of T cells in tuberculosis. Whole-study context: Sequenced TCRs come from CD1B-GMM tetramer-binding T cells.

Libraries were prepared by immunoSEQ multiplex PCR; TCRdb keeps only in-frame clonotypes and omits some of them. The sample has 25,000 to 40,000 clones, around nine tenths seen once. V trimming: 5 bases; J trimming: 6 bases; junction bases outside the gene matches: 9. There are 14 residues in the CDR3. Germline CDR1 is PRHDT and CDR2 is FYEKMQ (reference sequence). Time point in this sample: new active TB diagnosis, blood taken before or within 7 days of starting treatment. The TCR was taken from an adult with tuberculosis. The source was PBMCs, collected at tuberculosis diagnosis. The chain couples TRBV13 to TRBJ1-1; 7 bases align to TRBD1. CDR3 residues: CASSPRQGWAEAFF. CDR3 coding DNA: TGTGCCAGCAGCCCCCGACAGGGATGGGCTGAAGCTTTCTTT.